The T cell receptor beta chain described here comes from a study of cytomegalovirus exposure and HLA in healthy donors. Study-level results: Several top significant clusters appeared, in a later analysis, to be linked to common viral pathogens.

For this clone: Its antigen is not known.

CDR1 MNHNS and CDR2 SASEGT come from the germline V gene. The length of the CDR3 is 12 residues. The V end was cut by 6 bases, the J end by 10 bases, with 13 bases between. 13 Jbeta primers and 60 Vbeta primers were used for the PCR. The repertoire was sequenced with immunoSEQ multiplex PCR; TCRdb's copy has only in-frame clones and lacks some. Its clone listing holds about 160,000 clones. Sample: PBMCs. The chain couples TRBV6-1 to TRBJ2-1, with a weak D call TRBD1 (5 bases). The clonotype was recovered from a man aged 30-40 years in good health and CMV-seronegative. The CDR3 is CASRPGFGEQFF. The CDR3, as DNA: TGTGCCAGCAGACCAGGGTTCGGGGAGCAGTTCTTC.